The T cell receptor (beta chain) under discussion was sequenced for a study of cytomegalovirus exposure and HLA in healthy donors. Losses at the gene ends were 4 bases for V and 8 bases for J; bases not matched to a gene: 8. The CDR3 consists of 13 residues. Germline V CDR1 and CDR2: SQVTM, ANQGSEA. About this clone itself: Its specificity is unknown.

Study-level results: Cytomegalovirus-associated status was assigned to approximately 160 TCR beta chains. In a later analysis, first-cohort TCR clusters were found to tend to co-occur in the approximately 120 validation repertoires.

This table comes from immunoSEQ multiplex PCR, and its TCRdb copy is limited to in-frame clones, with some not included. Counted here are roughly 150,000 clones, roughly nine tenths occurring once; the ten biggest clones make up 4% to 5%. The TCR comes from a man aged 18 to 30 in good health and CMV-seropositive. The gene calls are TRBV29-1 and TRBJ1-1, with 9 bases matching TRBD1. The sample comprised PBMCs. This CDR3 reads CSVVGTGNTEAFF. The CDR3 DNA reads TGCAGCGTTGTAGGGACAGGGAATACGGAAGCTTTCTTT.